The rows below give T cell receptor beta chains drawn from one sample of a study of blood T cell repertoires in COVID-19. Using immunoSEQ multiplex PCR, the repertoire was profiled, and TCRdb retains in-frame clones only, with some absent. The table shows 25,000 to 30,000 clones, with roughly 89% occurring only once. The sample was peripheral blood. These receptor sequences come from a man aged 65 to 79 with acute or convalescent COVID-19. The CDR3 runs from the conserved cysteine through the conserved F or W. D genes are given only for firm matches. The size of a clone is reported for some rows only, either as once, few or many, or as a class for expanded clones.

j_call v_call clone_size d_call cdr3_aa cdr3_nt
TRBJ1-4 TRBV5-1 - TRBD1 CASSWGGTGQGGEKLFF TGCGCCAGCAGCTGGGGAGGGACAGGGCAAGGAGGTGAAAAACTGTTTTTT
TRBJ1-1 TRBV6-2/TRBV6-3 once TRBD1 CASSYQGETEAFF TGTGCCAGCAGTTACCAGGGGGAAACTGAAGCTTTCTTT
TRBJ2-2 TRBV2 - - CASSDQNGELFF TGTGCCAGCAGTGATCAGAACGGGGAGCTGTTTTTT
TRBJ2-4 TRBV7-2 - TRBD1 CASSSWTGGAKNIQYF TGTGCCAGCAGCTCTTGGACAGGGGGCGCCAAAAACATTCAGTACTTC
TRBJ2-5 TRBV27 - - CASSLAREETQYF TGTGCCAGCAGTTTAGCCAGGGAAGAGACCCAGTACTTC
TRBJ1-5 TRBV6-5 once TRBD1 CASSYGTGNQPQHF TGTGCCAGCAGTTATGGGACAGGCAATCAGCCCCAGCATTTT
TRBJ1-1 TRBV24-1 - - CATSVQAGPNTEAFF TGTGCCACCAGTGTACAGGCAGGCCCCAACACTGAAGCTTTCTTT
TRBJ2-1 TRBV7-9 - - CAISEDGSSYNEQFF TGTGCGATTTCTGAGGACGGGAGCTCCTACAATGAGCAGTTCTTC
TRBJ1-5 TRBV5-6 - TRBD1 CASSKSGQGLEMAQHF TGTGCCAGCAGCAAATCGGGACAGGGATTGGAAATGGCCCAGCATTTT
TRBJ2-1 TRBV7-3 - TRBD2 CASSFRLAGSNEQFF TGTGCCAGCAGCTTTCGACTAGCGGGATCCAATGAGCAGTTCTTC
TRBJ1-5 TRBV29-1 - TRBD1 CSVEEAGGEPQHF TGCAGCGTTGAAGAAGCAGGGGGCGAGCCCCAGCATTTT
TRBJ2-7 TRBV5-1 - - CASSGGTAQAYEQYF TGCGCCAGCAGCGGAGGGACGGCGCAAGCCTACGAGCAGTACTTC
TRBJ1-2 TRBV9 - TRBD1 CASSAQGVNGYTF TGTGCCAGCAGCGCACAGGGGGTGAATGGCTACACCTTC
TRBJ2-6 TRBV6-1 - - CASSVNRASGANVLTF TGTGCCAGCAGTGTTAACAGGGCCTCTGGGGCCAACGTCCTGACTTTC
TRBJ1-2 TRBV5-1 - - CASSRGGPQPSYGYTF TGCGCCAGCAGTCGGGGGGGTCCCCAACCCTCCTATGGCTACACCTTC
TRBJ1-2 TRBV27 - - CASSLSLNGYGYTF TGTGCCAGCAGTCTAAGTTTGAACGGGTATGGCTACACCTTC
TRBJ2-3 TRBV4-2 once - CASSQDTGISTDTQYF TGTGCCAGCAGCCAAGACACAGGGATTTCGACAGATACGCAGTATTTT
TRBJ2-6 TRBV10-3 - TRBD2 CAISGLAGGPIANVLTF TGTGCCATCAGCGGACTAGCGGGAGGGCCTATCGCCAACGTCCTGACTTTC
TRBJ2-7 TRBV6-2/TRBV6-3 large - CASNPGNYEQYF TGTGCCAGCAACCCCGGAAACTATGAGCAGTACTTC
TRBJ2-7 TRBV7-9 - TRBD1 CASSLDGTGGGYEQYF TGTGCCAGCAGCTTAGACGGGACAGGGGGAGGCTACGAGCAGTACTTC
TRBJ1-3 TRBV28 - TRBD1 CASSRQGTVSGNTIYF TGTGCCAGCAGCCGACAGGGGACCGTCTCTGGAAACACCATATATTTT
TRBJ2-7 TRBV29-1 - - CSVEGDGGRDEQYF TGCAGCGTTGAAGGGGACGGGGGTCGGGACGAGCAGTACTTC